Sequencing of this T cell receptor (beta chain) was carried out in a study of cytomegalovirus exposure and HLA in healthy donors. Study as a whole: A subsequent analysis reported that the roughly 120 validation repertoires were produced on the same platform that had also been used for the 600 to 800 first-cohort repertoires. Study-level points and caveats: It was found in a later analysis that first-cohort TCR clusters tended to co-occur in the roughly 120 validation repertoires. The study labeled roughly 160 TCR beta chains cytomegalovirus-associated.

Separate from the approximately 700-subject first cohort was the approximately 120-subject validation cohort, to which the donors belonged. Assay used: immunoSEQ multiplex PCR; TCRdb lists only in-frame clones, some missing. The repertoire consists of nearly 110,000 clones, with about 88% occurring once and the leading ten covering 1.5% to 2%. The CDR3 length is 13 residues. The V end was cut by 3 bases, the J end by 2 bases, with 6 bases between. CDR1 MNHEY and CDR2 SMNVEV come from the germline V gene (reference sequence). On this clone: Its target is unknown.

This clonotype originated in a woman under 30 in good health and CMV-seropositive. This chain joins TRBV27 and TRBJ2-3, with a tentative D call TRBD2 (5 bases). Sequences were obtained from PBMCs. CDR3 in DNA: TGTGCCAGCAGTTTCGGGGACACAGATACGCAGTATTTT. Amino acid sequence: CASSFGDTDTQYF.